This T cell receptor (beta chain) was obtained from a study of spatial heterogeneity in lung cancer. Study-level information: An average of more than ten raw reads was observed per unique TCR and UMI combination.

This clonotype was found a few times. The time point was: sample taken at primary tumor resection. Material for sequencing was whole RNA from tumor, nontumor lung or frozen PBMC, left unsorted. There were 72 donors, all of them untreated patients with early-stage non-small cell lung cancer. TCRdb fed the 5' RACE reads into MiXCR, producing one record per CDR3 protein. There are several thousand distinct CDR3 sequences in the sample; 15% to 20% occur only once, and 20% lies in the top ten. This CDR3 is 10 amino acids long. The germline gives CDR1 MNHNY, CDR2 SVGAGI (reference sequence). Trimming stripped 10 bases from V and 8 bases from J, with 11 bases between.

The V call is TRBV6-6, the J call TRBJ1-2; D unresolved. The starting material was normal lung tissue next to the tumor, obtained at surgery. The sequence was collected from a male donor with early-stage non-small cell lung cancer. CDR3 region: CATKLGGYTF. The CDR3 coding sequence is TGTGCCACCAAATTGGGAGGCTACACCTTC.